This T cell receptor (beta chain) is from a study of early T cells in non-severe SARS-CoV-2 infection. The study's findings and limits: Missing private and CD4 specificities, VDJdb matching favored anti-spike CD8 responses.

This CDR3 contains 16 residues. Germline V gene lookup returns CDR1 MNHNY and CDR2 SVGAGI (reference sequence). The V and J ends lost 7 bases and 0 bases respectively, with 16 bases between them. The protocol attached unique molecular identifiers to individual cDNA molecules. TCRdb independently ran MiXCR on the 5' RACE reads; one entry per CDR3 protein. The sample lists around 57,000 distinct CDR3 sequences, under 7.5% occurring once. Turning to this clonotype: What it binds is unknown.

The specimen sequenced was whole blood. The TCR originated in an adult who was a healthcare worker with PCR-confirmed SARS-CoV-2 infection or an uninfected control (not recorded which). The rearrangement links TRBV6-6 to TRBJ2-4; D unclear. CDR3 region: CASIGQAGLAKNIQYF. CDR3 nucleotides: TGTGCCAGCATCGGGCAGGCAGGCCTAGCCAAAAACATTCAGTACTTC.